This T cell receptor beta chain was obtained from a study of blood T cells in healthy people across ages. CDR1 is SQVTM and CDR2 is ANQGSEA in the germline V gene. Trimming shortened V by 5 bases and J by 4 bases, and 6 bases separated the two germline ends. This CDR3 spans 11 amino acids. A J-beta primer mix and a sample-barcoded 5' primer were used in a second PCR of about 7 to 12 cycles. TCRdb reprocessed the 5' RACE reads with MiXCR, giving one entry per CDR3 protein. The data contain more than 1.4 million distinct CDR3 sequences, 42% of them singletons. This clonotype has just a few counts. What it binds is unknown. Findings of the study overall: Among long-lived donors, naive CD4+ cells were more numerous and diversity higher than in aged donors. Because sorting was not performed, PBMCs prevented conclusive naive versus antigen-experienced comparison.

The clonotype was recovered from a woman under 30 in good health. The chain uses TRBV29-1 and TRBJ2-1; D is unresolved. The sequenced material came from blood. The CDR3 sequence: CSVWGYNEQFF. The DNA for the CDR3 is TGCAGCGTTTGGGGATACAATGAGCAGTTCTTC.